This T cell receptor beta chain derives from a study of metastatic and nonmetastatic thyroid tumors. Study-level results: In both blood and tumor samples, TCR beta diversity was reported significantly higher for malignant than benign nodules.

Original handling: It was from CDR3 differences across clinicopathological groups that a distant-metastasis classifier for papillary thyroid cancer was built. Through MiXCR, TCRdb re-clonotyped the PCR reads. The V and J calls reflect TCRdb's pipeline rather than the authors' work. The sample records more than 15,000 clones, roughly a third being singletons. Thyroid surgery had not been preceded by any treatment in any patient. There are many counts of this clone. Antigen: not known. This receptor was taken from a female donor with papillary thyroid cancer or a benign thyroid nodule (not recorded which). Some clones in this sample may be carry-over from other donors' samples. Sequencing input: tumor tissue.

The CDR3 coding sequence is TGTGCCAGCAGTGATACTAGAGGGGAGACCCAGTACTTC. This gives the protein CASSDTRGETQYF. The chain couples TRBV2 to TRBJ2-5; weak D call: TRBD2 (5 bases). Looked up from germline, CDR1 is SNHLY and CDR2 is FYNNEI. The CDR3 contains 13 residues. Trimming pared 3 bases from V and 5 bases from J, leaving 10 bases between.